The rows below give T cell receptor beta chains drawn from one sample of a study of CD8 T cells in Susac syndrome. TCRdb reprocessed the immunoSEQ multiplex PCR reads with MiXCR, giving one entry per CDR3 protein. The profile shows 130,000 or so distinct CDR3 sequences, roughly 80% of them singletons. The sample taken for sequencing was CD8+ T cells from PBMCs. These receptor sequences come from a human donor with multiple sclerosis. Each CDR3 is given without its conserved first and last residue.

TRBV3-1,ASSHSGTGTEAF
TRBV30,AWSESGAFQQPQH
TRBV6-5,ASSYSGGSYNSPLH
TRBV28,ASSLTSEGLKNIQY
TRBV24-1,ATAEGDRNQPQH
TRBV27,ASKGTSELGYT
TRBV27,ASSLAGGLQETQY
TRBV19,ASSALAGFANEQF
TRBV12-3/TRBV12-4,ASSSTRSSREGSPYTQY
TRBV6-2/TRBV6-3,ASSSSAGGTGELF
TRBV20-1,SARRDRSYNSPLH
TRBV10-3,AISSRGLGSSYNEQF
TRBV19,ASSVRDSNQPQH
TRBV19,ASSHPREGVGNTIY
TRBV11-2,ASSFFGTRDFNEQF
TRBV30,AWSGGYTNTGELF
TRBV24-1,ATGTLGTDTQY
TRBV29-1,SVMTQNYGYT
TRBV3-1,ASSPPGGLGTDTQY
TRBV10-3,AISRAGNEQY
TRBV6-1,ASVGQRISGELF
TRBV19,ASSSQGPKNIQY
TRBV27,ASSWGGPFYEQY
TRBV6-1,ASRDNQPQH
TRBV4-2,ASSQVRENTGKLF
TRBV20-1,SARDNDGKEQF
TRBV6-1,ASWDNNSNQPQH
TRBV7-9,ASSDRTGYSGANVLT
TRBV4-3,ASSQELGTGRLSYT
TRBV19,ASSMGIWTGELF
TRBV7-7,ASSLSSSGRGEQF
TRBV6-1,ASQTGYNEQF
TRBV30,AWSQQGHTEAF
TRBV6-1,ASTESRFREGSPLH
TRBV27,ASSLSMRNTEAF
TRBV4-1,ASSQPRRDFHYNEQF
TRBV6-5,ASSYSEGSYGYT
TRBV3-1,ASSLAEQETQY
TRBV30,ANPLGGANGELF
TRBV13,ASSLGYRSYSGANVLT
TRBV6-2/TRBV6-3,ASSYGQGNGELF
TRBV7-2,ASSLGEGGYGYT
TRBV2,ASSEARGQGGLYEQY
TRBV5-1,ASSSGTGVSSYEQY
TRBV5-1,ASSSDTRAKVTDTQY
TRBV2,ASSVPLTSGAPKLYNEQF
TRBV6-2/TRBV6-3,ASRKPGQGALLGTGKLF
TRBV19,ASSTTRQDTQY
TRBV6-1,ASSGGVPSYNSPLH
TRBV6-1,ASSFDNWGTPGLEQF
TRBV27,ASSFLGGAQETQY
TRBV12-3/TRBV12-4,ASTTGGPSQPQH
TRBV13,ASSLRGRAYEQY
TRBV6-5,ASSYRASNQPQH
TRBV25-1,ASSETHNRDTIYEQY
TRBV4-3,ASSQDVPDTQY